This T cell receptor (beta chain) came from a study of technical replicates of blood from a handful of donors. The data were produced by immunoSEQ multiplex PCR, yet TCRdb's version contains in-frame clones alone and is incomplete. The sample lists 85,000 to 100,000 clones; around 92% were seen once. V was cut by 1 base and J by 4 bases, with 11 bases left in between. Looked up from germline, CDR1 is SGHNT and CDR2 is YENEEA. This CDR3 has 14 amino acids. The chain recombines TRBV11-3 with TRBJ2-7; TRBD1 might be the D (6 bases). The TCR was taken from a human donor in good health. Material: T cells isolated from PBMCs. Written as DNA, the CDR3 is TGTGCCAGCAGCTTAGTACCACAGGGTTACGAGCAGTACTTC. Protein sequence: CASSLVPQGYEQYF.